The 28 T cell receptor beta chains reported below all come from one sample, sequenced in a study of long-term antiretroviral therapy in people with HIV. Survey-level immunoSEQ v3.0 assays were run. TCRdb's copy holds only in-frame clones and misses some; the assay was immunoSEQ multiplex PCR. Seen here are tens of thousands of clones, over 70% observed once, and the top ten hold approximately 6.5%. The sequencing here drew on unsorted PBMCs, taken 0.6 years after starting antiretroviral therapy. The receptors here all came from a man younger than 35 with HIV.

This clone has just one count. J is TRBJ2-3 and V is TRBV27; D not certain. The V end was cut by 6 bases, the J end by 0 bases, with 10 bases between. CDR3 length equals 14 residues. Germline CDR1 reads MNHEY; CDR2 reads SMNVEV (reference sequence). The CDR3 protein is CASRHGQSTDTQYF. The CDR3 DNA is TGTGCCAGCAGACATGGGCAGAGCACAGATACGCAGTATTTT.

The table lists this clone with a few counts. V is TRBV6-5 and J is TRBJ2-6; D is perhaps TRBD1 (5 bases). The CDR3 totals 15 residues. V gave up 4 bases and J gave up 0 bases, with 7 bases separating them. Germline V gene lookup returns CDR1 MNHEY and CDR2 SVGAGI. CDR3 nucleotide sequence: TGTGCCAGCAGTTCAGGGATCTCTGGGGCCAACGTCCTGACTTTC. Its translation: CASSSGISGANVLTF.

This clone showed up just a few times. The gene calls are TRBV7-2 and TRBJ2-2; D uncertain. The CDR3 is made up of 12 amino acids. CDR1 is SGHTA, CDR2 FQGNSA, per germline. V lost 3 bases and J 5 bases, leaving 4 bases between the germline ends. CDR3 sequence (DNA): TGTGCCAGCAGCTTTTTAACCGGGGAGCTGTTTTTT. Its protein product is CASSFLTGELFF.

The rearrangement links TRBV6-1 to TRBJ1-2; 7 nucleotides agree with TRBD1. Losses at the gene ends were 2 bases for V and 7 bases for J; bases not matched to a gene: 10. Germline V gene sequence: CDR1 MNHNS, CDR2 SASEGT. The CDR3 totals 15 residues. The CDR3: CASSEFGQGVGGYTF. CDR3 DNA sequence: TGTGCCAGCAGTGAATTTGGGCAGGGGGTAGGTGGCTACACCTTC.

The J gene is TRBJ2-7, the V gene TRBV29-1; D might be TRBD1 or TRBD2, each matching 5 bases. CDR1 is SQVTM, CDR2 ANQGSEA, per germline. The CDR3 runs to 12 residues. Trimming shortened V by 7 bases and J by 9 bases, and 19 bases separated the two germline ends. The CDR3 loop reads CSAGTATSMQYF. The CDR3, as DNA: TGCAGCGCCGGGACGGCTACTTCGATGCAGTACTTC.

In this sample, this clone turned up a few times. The V and J genes are TRBV19 and TRBJ2-7, with a tentative D call TRBD1 (5 bases). Trimming took off 3 bases at V and 0 bases at J, with 12 bases between the two ends. The CDR3 covers 15 residues. Germline V gene sequence: CDR1 LNHDA, CDR2 SQIVND (reference sequence). This CDR3 is CASSIVGHSSYEQYF. CDR3 nucleotide sequence: TGTGCCAGTAGTATTGTTGGACACAGCTCCTACGAGCAGTACTTC.

The rearrangement uses TRBV27 and TRBJ1-2; the match to TRBD1 covers 11 bases. J gave up 4 bases and V 4 bases, and 11 bases lay outside the gene matches. Germline V CDR1 and CDR2: MNHEY, SMNVEV (reference sequence). The CDR3 consists of 17 residues. In DNA, the CDR3 is TGTGCCAGCAGTTCCCGGGACAGGGGGGCCTGGAGCTATGGCTACACCTTC. Protein: CASSSRDRGAWSYGYTF.

The rearrangement joins TRBV2 to TRBJ2-2, with 14 bases identical to TRBD2. Trimming removed 8 bases from V and 6 bases from J; junction bases left unmatched: 20. Germline V gives CDR1 SNHLY, CDR2 FYNNEI. The CDR3 covers 20 residues. The CDR3 DNA sequence: TGTGCCAGCGTAGTTTGGTCTGGGACTAGCGGGAGTTTGAATTCCGGGGAGCTGTTTTTT. Translated: CASVVWSGTSGSLNSGELFF.

This chain joins TRBV7-8 and TRBJ2-7, with TRBD2 matching 7 bases. The CDR3 is made up of 13 amino acids. CDR1 and CDR2 from the germline V gene are SGHVS and FQNEAQ. V lost 10 bases, J lost 3 bases, and 9 bases stayed unmatched. DNA for the CDR3: TGTGCCACATCGACTAGCCGCAACTACGAGCAGTACTTC. This gives the protein CATSTSRNYEQYF. Drawing the rest from reference TRBV7-8 and TRBJ2-7, the complete variable domain is GAGVSQSPRYKVAKRGQDVALRCDPISGHVSLFWYQQALGQGPEFLTYFQNEAQLDKSGLPSDRFFAERPEGSVSTLKIQRTQQEDSAVYLCATSTSRNYEQYFGPGTRLTVT.

V and J are TRBV27 and TRBJ2-3; TRBD2 aligns across 14 bases. The germline CDR1 and CDR2 sequences are MNHEY and SMNVEV (reference sequence). The CDR3 has 15 residues. The ends lost 3 bases at V and 4 bases at J; junction bases unmatched: 0. The CDR3 loop is CASSLGLAGADTQYF. CDR3 in DNA: TGTGCCAGCAGTTTGGGACTAGCGGGAGCAGATACGCAGTATTTT.

J is TRBJ2-1 and V is TRBV11-2; perhaps D is TRBD1 or TRBD2 (6 bases each). V shed 3 bases and J shed 2 bases, with 17 bases lying between them. This CDR3 is built from 17 residues. The germline V gene has CDR1 SGHAT and CDR2 FQNNGV. CDR3 nucleotide sequence: TGTGCCAGCAGCTTGACTATAGCAAGGGGGGCCTACAATGAGCAGTTCTTC. It translates to CASSLTIARGAYNEQFF.

This chain uses TRBV2 with TRBJ2-3; TRBD2 agrees at 13 bases. Germline-derived CDR1 and CDR2 are SNHLY and FYNNEI. Unmatched junction bases numbered 4, after V lost 6 bases and J lost 1 base. CDR3 size: 16 residues. CDR3 loop: CASSKGLAGGTDTQYF. The CDR3 DNA reads TGTGCCAGCAGCAAAGGACTAGCGGGGGGCACAGATACGCAGTATTTT.

The chain combines TRBV28 with TRBJ1-2; no definite D call. Trimming stripped 3 bases from V and 6 bases from J, with 14 bases between. The CDR3 has 14 residues. The germline V gene has CDR1 MDHEN and CDR2 SYDVKM. The CDR3 is CASSLWQDVNGYTF. In DNA form, the CDR3 reads TGTGCCAGCAGTTTGTGGCAGGACGTCAATGGCTACACCTTC.

The rearrangement links TRBV4-3 to TRBJ2-2; possible D gene TRBD2, 6 bases. Trimming pared 4 bases from V and 4 bases from J, leaving 16 bases between. CDR1 and CDR2 (germline): LGHNA, YSLEER. This CDR3 comprises 16 residues. CDR3 protein: CASSPRGPPTTGELFF. CDR3 nucleotides: TGCGCCAGCAGCCCGCGGGGACCCCCGACCACCGGGGAGCTGTTTTTT.

The rearrangement uses TRBV2 and TRBJ2-2; a possible D gene is TRBD1 (5 bases). CDR3 length equals 15 residues. The germline gives CDR1 SNHLY, CDR2 FYNNEI. Trimming shortened V by 5 bases and J by 1 base, and 11 bases separated the two germline ends. CDR3 coding DNA: TGTGCCAGCAGTATAATGGACAAGAACACCGGGGAGCTGTTTTTT. It is translated as CASSIMDKNTGELFF.

The chain has TRBV27 and TRBJ2-7, with D perhaps assigned TRBD1 or TRBD2 (5 bases each). The CDR3 is made up of 13 amino acids. The germline V and J ends were trimmed by 5 bases and 7 bases, with 15 bases remaining between them. The germline gives CDR1 MNHEY, CDR2 SMNVEV (reference sequence). The CDR3 sequence is CASSPRQSGEQYF. The DNA for the CDR3 is TGTGCCAGCAGTCCACGACAGTCGGGGGAGCAGTACTTC.

The rearrangement uses TRBV6-6 and TRBJ2-7; 8 bases map to TRBD1. Germline loops: CDR1 MNHNY, CDR2 SVGAGI (reference sequence). The junction had 2 bases not matched to a gene; V was cut back by 4 bases and J by 6 bases. The CDR3 extends over 12 amino acids. In DNA, the CDR3 is TGTGCCAGCAGTTCCAGGGGGCGCGAGCAGTACTTC. Translated: CASSSRGREQYF.

The J gene is TRBJ2-7, the V gene TRBV6-5, with D perhaps matching TRBD1 (6 bases). CDR1 and CDR2 (germline): MNHEY, SVGAGI. V was trimmed by 8 bases and J by 5 bases, leaving 16 bases between them. This CDR3 spans 13 amino acids. Written as DNA, the CDR3 is TGTGCCAGCTTCTTGCCAGGGGCAGACGAGCAGTACTTC. Protein sequence: CASFLPGADEQYF.

This chain joins TRBV19 and TRBJ2-1; TRBD2 matches 12 bases. This CDR3 spans 15 amino acids. V trimming: 5 bases; J trimming: 5 bases; junction bases outside the gene matches: 4. CDR1 is LNHDA and CDR2 is SQIVND in the germline V gene (reference sequence). The CDR3 DNA sequence: TGTGCCAGTAGTCCTAGGACTAGCGGGAACAATGAGCAGTTCTTC. Translating gives CASSPRTSGNNEQFF.

The chain combines TRBV9 with TRBJ2-7, with unresolved D. CDR3 length: 14 residues. V lost 0 bases and J lost 1, with 8 bases in between. Germline-derived CDR1 and CDR2 are SGDLS and YYNGEE. CDR3 sequence: CASSVGVGSYEQYF. CDR3 DNA sequence: TGTGCCAGCAGCGTAGGTGTGGGGTCCTACGAGCAGTACTTC.

This rearrangement joins TRBV4-3 to TRBJ2-1; TRBD2 aligns across 10 bases. V lost 0 bases, J lost 14 bases, and 7 bases stayed unmatched. Germline CDR1 is LGHNA and CDR2 is YSLEER. This CDR3 is built from 14 residues. CDR3 coding DNA: TGCGCCAGCAGCCAAGACGTAGCGGGAGGAGTTGAGTTCTTC. It is translated as CASSQDVAGGVEFF.

The chain carries TRBV5-6 and TRBJ1-2; 8 bases are a match to TRBD1. V shed 4 bases and J 3 bases; nucleotides not matched to a gene: 2. The CDR3 spans 13 residues. Germline-derived CDR1 and CDR2 are SGHDT and YYEEEE. CDR3 bases: TGTGCCAGCAGCCTACAGGGGGACTATGGCTACACCTTC. Its translation: CASSLQGDYGYTF.

As to this clone: One junction end disagrees with the germline gene, perhaps due to a read error. The gene calls are TRBV6-6 and TRBJ2-7, with D possibly TRBD2 on 5 matching bases. CDR1 is MNHNY and CDR2 is SVGAGI in the germline V gene (reference sequence). The CDR3 runs 14 residues. CDR3 bases: TGTGCCATCAGTGTGGACTCCTCTACCTACGAGCAGTACTTC. Translating gives CAISVDSSTYEQYF.

CDR3 in DNA: TGTGCCAGCAGACCCGGACAGTTAAGCTCCTACAATGAGCAGTTCTTC. Its translation is CASRPGQLSSYNEQFF. The rearrangement joins TRBV28 to TRBJ2-1; maybe TRBD1 (6 bases). Germline CDR1 is MDHEN and CDR2 is SYDVKM. CDR3 size: 16 residues. V lost 6 bases to trimming and J lost 0 bases, with 15 bases between them.

The chain uses TRBV28 and TRBJ2-7, with TRBD1 matching 8 bases. V gave up 7 bases and J gave up 5 bases; unmatched junction bases: 10. CDR1 MDHEN and CDR2 SYDVKM come from the germline V gene. The CDR3 totals 14 residues. The CDR3 spells CASTPDRAGNEQYF. The CDR3 bases are TGTGCCAGCACCCCGGACAGGGCTGGGAACGAGCAGTACTTC.

This chain's CDR3 is CATSSTDTQYF. The CDR3 region has the DNA TGTGCCACCAGCAGCACAGATACGCAGTATTTT. This chain uses TRBV15 with TRBJ2-3, with D unclear. The CDR3 totals 11 residues. Germline CDR1 and CDR2: LNHNV and YYDKDF (reference sequence). Trimming removed 3 bases at V and 2 bases at J, with 0 bases between.

By frequency in the sample, this clone is medium-sized. The V gene is TRBV6-5, the J gene TRBJ2-2; D might be TRBD2 (6 bases). This CDR3 comprises 14 residues. Per the germline V gene, CDR1 is MNHEY and CDR2 is SVGAGI. V was pared by 8 bases and J by 4 bases, with 14 bases between. CDR3 residues: CASPTTTSTGELFF. The CDR3, as DNA: TGTGCCAGCCCGACTACGACTAGCACCGGGGAGCTGTTTTTT.

The gene calls are TRBV11-3 and TRBJ2-1, with 7 bases identical to TRBD1. J was trimmed by 6 bases and V by 5 bases; bases with no gene match: 7. The germline V gene encodes CDR1 SGHNT and CDR2 YENEEA. This CDR3 has 14 residues. Here the CDR3 reads CASSDRDSGNEQFF. The CDR3 DNA reads as TGTGCCAGCAGCGACAGGGATTCCGGCAATGAGCAGTTCTTC.